The clone carrying this T cell receptor (beta chain) was recorded at least ten times. The antigen remains undetermined. The same CDR3 arises from other DNA sequences in this sample as well. The sample is drawn from a study of metastatic and nonmetastatic thyroid tumors. Study at large: Repertoire comparisons spanned blood and tumor or nodule tissue from malignant and benign thyroid patients. Study-wide results and limits: Malignant thyroid tumors reportedly had TCR beta diversity that was significantly higher than in benign nodules, in blood and tumor.

Original processing notes: What underpinned the distant-metastasis classifier for papillary thyroid cancer was the set of CDR3 differences across clinicopathological groups. TCRdb re-analyzed the PCR reads using MiXCR. It is TCRdb's table, rather than the study itself, that gives the V and J calls and clone size. The sample has 25,000 to 35,000 clones, approximately 15% seen once; the top ten hold 4.5% to 5.5%. Between the trimmed V and J ends, which lost 0 bases and 5 bases, there was a span of 11 bases. This CDR3 region has 14 residues. CDR1 SGDLS and CDR2 YYNGEE come from the germline V gene. Patients underwent thyroid surgery, and none had received any treatment before it.

This TCR was recovered from a female donor with papillary thyroid cancer or a benign thyroid nodule (not recorded which). Some clones in this sample may be carry-over from other donors' samples. The rearrangement joins TRBV9 to TRBJ2-5; D uncertain. Specimen: blood. The CDR3 loop is CASSVGPARETQYF. CDR3 in DNA: TGTGCCAGCAGCGTAGGGCCAGCGCGGGAGACCCAGTACTTC.